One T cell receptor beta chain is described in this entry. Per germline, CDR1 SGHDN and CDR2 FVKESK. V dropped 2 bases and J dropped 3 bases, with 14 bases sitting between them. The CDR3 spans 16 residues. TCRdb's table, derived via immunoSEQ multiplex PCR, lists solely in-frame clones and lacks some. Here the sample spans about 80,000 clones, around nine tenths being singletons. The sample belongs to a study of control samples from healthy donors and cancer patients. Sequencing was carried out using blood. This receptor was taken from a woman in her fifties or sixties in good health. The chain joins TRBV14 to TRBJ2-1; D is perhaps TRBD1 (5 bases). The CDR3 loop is CASSQWGSTGYNEQFF. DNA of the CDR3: TGTGCCAGCAGCCAATGGGGCTCTACGGGCTACAATGAGCAGTTCTTC.